Included here is one T cell receptor beta chain sequence, with context. This clone has only a few counts. Its recognized antigen is unknown. Per-nucleotide qualities are absent, and no much larger clonotype sits a single base away. Before undergoing thyroid surgery, none of the patients had been given any kind of treatment. Patient clinical samples collected from about 2012 to 2018 were retrospectively analysed using T-cell receptor beta sequencing. The method was PCR. The instrument given in TCRdb is Illumina HiSeq 4000. High-throughput sequencing was used to profile the CDR3 region of the TCR beta-chain in every patient. From the authors' description of their analysis: A classifier to discriminate distant-metastatic papillary thyroid cancer patients was built from CDR3 differences across clinicopathological groups. The Shannon index was used to assess repertoire diversity, and the Morisita-Horn index was used to assess tumor-blood repertoire similarity. TCRdb trimmed public reads at Q25 via fastp, called clones via MiXCR and kept in-frame beta chains. TCRdb, rather than the study authors, made the V and J calls. The sample table records 26,000 or so clones; roughly 17% of these occur just once. Together, the top ten hold roughly 4.2% of the sample.

The CDR3 numbers 13 residues from cysteine through phenylalanine. Solely the CDR3 DNA is kept, with 39 bases framed from the first base. CDR1 and CDR2, looked up from the germline V gene (reference sequence), are LNHDA and SQIVND. Trimming costs V 8 bases and J 4 bases, and their ends lie 14 bases apart. This sample is drawn from a study of metastatic and nonmetastatic thyroid tumors (dated by TCRdb to about 2020). Study-wide context: Repertoires from peripheral blood and from tumor or nodule tissue samples of malignant and benign thyroid patients were compared.

What the research found in general, with its limitations: In both blood and tumor samples, TCR beta diversity was reported to be significantly higher in malignant tumors than in benign nodules.

The chain is made from TRBV19 and TRBJ2-5, and perhaps TRBD2 as D gene, on 5 matching bases. Sequences were obtained from blood. This receptor was identified in a female donor with papillary thyroid cancer or a benign thyroid nodule (not recorded which). Some clones in this sample may be carry-over from other donors' samples. In nucleotide form, the sequence is TGTGCCAGTTCGGGGTTGATTGGAGAGACCCAGTACTTC. Its translation reads: CASSGLIGETQYF.